The next 11 T cell receptor beta chains were all read from a single sample in a study of blood T cell repertoires in COVID-19. TCRdb's copy holds only in-frame clones and misses some; the assay was immunoSEQ multiplex PCR. The table records around 320,000 clones, 85% to 90% of them present only once. Material: PBMCs or T cells enriched from blood (not recorded which). Source of these receptors: a woman between 18 and 30 years old with acute COVID-19.

This chain joins TRBV5-8 and TRBJ2-1; D is perhaps TRBD2 (6 bases). The CDR3 extends over 15 amino acids. Looked up from germline, CDR1 is SGHTS and CDR2 is YDEGEE. V shed 0 bases and J shed 5 bases, with 12 bases lying between them. DNA of the CDR3: TGTGCCAGCAGCTTGGCCTTTGGAGGGAACAATGAGCAGTTCTTC. This codes for CASSLAFGGNNEQFF.

The chain carries TRBV18 and TRBJ1-1; D unclear. V lost 2 bases, J lost 0 bases, and 10 bases lay in between. The CDR3 extends over 15 amino acids. Germline V lookup: CDR1 KGHSH, CDR2 LQKENI. The CDR3 DNA reads TGTGCCAGCTCACCAGTACCCCGGTTGAACACTGAAGCTTTCTTT. Translation: CASSPVPRLNTEAFF.

V usage is TRBV19 and J usage is TRBJ1-2; D call uncertain. CDR1 LNHDA and CDR2 SQIVND come from the germline V gene (reference sequence). The CDR3 is made up of 14 amino acids. Trimming pared 6 bases from V and 4 bases from J, leaving 15 bases between. In DNA, the CDR3 is TGTGCCAGTAGCAAACCCCCAGAGGCCTATGGCTACACCTTC. Translated: CASSKPPEAYGYTF.

The rearrangement joins TRBV18 to TRBJ1-5; the D gene is possibly TRBD1 (6 bases). The V gene's germline CDR1 is KGHSH and CDR2 LQKENI. This CDR3 comprises 14 residues. V lost 6 bases and J 5 bases, leaving 14 bases between the germline ends. CDR3 sequence: CASSALDSDQPQHF. In nucleotides, the CDR3 is TGTGCCAGCTCCGCTTTGGACAGCGATCAGCCCCAGCATTTT.

J is TRBJ2-6 and V is TRBV7-3; D remains unclear. The CDR3 totals 15 residues. From germline, CDR1 is SGHTA and CDR2 FQGTGA. Trimming removed 3 bases at V and 0 bases at J, with 6 bases between. The CDR3 region is CASSLGASGANVLTF. In DNA form, the CDR3 reads TGTGCCAGCAGCTTGGGCGCCTCTGGGGCCAACGTCCTGACTTTC.

This rearrangement joins TRBV28 to TRBJ1-2; 7 nucleotides align to TRBD1. Germline trimming cut 1 base from V and 8 bases from J; bases unmatched to any gene: 10. The germline gives CDR1 MDHEN, CDR2 SYDVKM. The CDR3 is made up of 15 amino acids. CDR3 sequence (DNA): TGTGCCAGCAGTTTATTGACTAATAACAGGGGCGGCTACACCTTC. Translation: CASSLLTNNRGGYTF.

The J gene is TRBJ1-4, the V gene TRBV9; 7 bases match TRBD1. CDR3 size: 16 residues. J lost 8 bases, V lost 1 base, and 11 bases had no gene match. Per germline, CDR1 SGDLS and CDR2 YYNGEE. CDR3 protein: CASSVKAATGKEKLFF. The CDR3 DNA is TGTGCCAGCAGCGTAAAGGCGGCGACAGGGAAGGAAAAACTGTTTTTT. The entire variable domain, with the rest obtained from reference TRBV9 and TRBJ1-4, is as follows: DSGVTQTPKHLITATGQRVTLRCSPRSGDLSVYWYQQSLDQGLQFLIQYYNGEERAKGNILERFSAQQFPDLHSELNLSSLELGDSALYFCASSVKAATGKEKLFFGSGTQLSVL.

CDR3 sequence: CASRPHPGQGAGNEKLFF. CDR3 DNA sequence: TGTGCCAGCAGACCGCACCCGGGACAGGGGGCTGGTAATGAAAAACTGTTTTTT. J is TRBJ1-4 and V is TRBV27; TRBD1 matches 12 bases. In germline, CDR1 is MNHEY, CDR2 SMNVEV (reference sequence). This CDR3 is 18 amino acids long. Losses at the gene ends were 6 bases for V and 4 bases for J; bases not matched to a gene: 12.

The chain couples TRBV5-4 to TRBJ2-1; D might be TRBD2 (6 bases). The V end was cut by 0 bases, the J end by 8 bases, with 18 bases between. The germline V gene has CDR1 SGHNT and CDR2 YYREEE (reference sequence). The CDR3 is made up of 16 amino acids. CDR3 loop: CASSLDGGTLRDEQFF. The CDR3 coding sequence is TGTGCCAGCAGCTTGGATGGGGGGACCCTACGGGATGAGCAGTTCTTC.

In this sample, this clone turned up once. Other DNA sequences of this sample code for an identical CDR3. This chain connects TRBV28 to TRBJ2-1, with TRBD2 matching over 10 bases. The junction had 9 bases not matched to a gene; V was cut back by 5 bases and J by 8 bases. This CDR3 comprises 15 residues. Germline V gives CDR1 MDHEN, CDR2 SYDVKM. The CDR3 DNA reads as TGTGCCAGCAGTCCCAGCGGGAGGGCCGGGTATGAGCAGTTCTTC. Amino acid sequence: CASSPSGRAGYEQFF. Supplemented by reference TRBV28 and TRBJ2-1, the full variable domain reads DVKVTQSSRYLVKRTGEKVFLECVQDMDHENMFWYRQDPGLGLRLIYFSYDVKMKEKGDIPEGYSVSREKKERFSLILESASTNQTSMYLCASSPSGRAGYEQFFGPGTRLTVL.

The chain has TRBV15 and TRBJ2-7; 7 bases align to TRBD1. Germline V lookup: CDR1 LNHNV, CDR2 YYDKDF (reference sequence). V was pared by 0 bases and J by 3 bases, with 5 bases of the junction left unmatched. The CDR3 is 15 residues long. The CDR3 DNA reads TGTGCCACCAGCAGAGATACCAGGGGGTTCTACGAGCAGTACTTC. It codes for CATSRDTRGFYEQYF.